The 16 T cell receptor beta chains reported below all come from one sample, sequenced in a study of blood T cell repertoires in COVID-19. TCRdb's table, derived via immunoSEQ multiplex PCR, lists solely in-frame clones and lacks some. The profile shows approximately 70,000 clones, 85% to 90% of them singletons. The source material was peripheral blood. The receptors were gathered from a human donor in a cohort sampled during active COVID-19.

The chain joins TRBV23-1 to TRBJ1-4, with D perhaps TRBD1 (6 bases). TRBV23-1 is treated as an ORF (open reading frame) with a function not yet certain. This CDR3 comprises 14 residues. Trimming left V 2 bases short and J 8 bases short, with 12 bases between. Written as DNA, the CDR3 is TGCGCCAGCAGTCAAGTCCAGGGGAAGGAAAAACTGTTTTTT. As protein: CASSQVQGKEKLFF.

The rearrangement links TRBV24-1 to TRBJ2-1; 9 positions match TRBD1. CDR1 and CDR2 (germline): KGHDR, SFDVKD. This CDR3 spans 15 amino acids. The ends lost 3 bases at V and 7 bases at J; junction bases unmatched: 6. The CDR3 DNA reads as TGTGCCACCAGTGATAAAGGGACAGGGCAGAATGAGCAGTTCTTC. Translating it yields CATSDKGTGQNEQFF.

J is TRBJ1-5 and V is TRBV6-5; 7 bases are shared with TRBD1. CDR1 and CDR2 (germline): MNHEY, SVGAGI. Trimming at V came to 8 bases and at J to 3 bases, leaving 7 bases not matched to a gene. This CDR3 contains 14 residues. The DNA of the CDR3 is TGTGCCAGCGCCGTAGGGGGCCCCAATCAGCCCCAGCATTTT. Residues: CASAVGGPNQPQHF.

The chain employs TRBV9 and TRBJ1-6, with 10 bases matching TRBD1. The CDR3 spans 17 residues. From germline, CDR1 is SGDLS and CDR2 YYNGEE. With 0 bases clipped from V and 11 bases from J, the junction kept 11 bases outside the gene matches. The CDR3: CASSVGGGQGSSTPLHF. The CDR3 coding sequence is TGTGCCAGCAGCGTAGGAGGGGGACAGGGGTCGAGCACACCCCTCCACTTT.

This clone was picked up one time. The chain couples TRBV20-1 to TRBJ1-3, with D unresolved. V gave up 4 bases and J gave up 1 base, with 2 bases separating them. The germline V gene has CDR1 DFQATT and CDR2 SNEGSKA (reference sequence). The CDR3 is made up of 11 amino acids. CDR3: CSATSGNTIYF. In DNA form, the CDR3 reads TGCAGTGCTACGTCTGGAAACACCATATATTTT.

The rearrangement links TRBV27 to TRBJ2-1; a possible D gene is TRBD1 (5 bases). Germline lookup yields CDR1 MNHEY and CDR2 SMNVEV (reference sequence). CDR3 length equals 14 residues. Trimming stripped 5 bases from V and 10 bases from J, with 18 bases between. CDR3 in DNA: TGTGCCAGCAGTCCCCCCCGTCTAGGGGCGGAGCAGTTCTTC. Translated: CASSPPRLGAEQFF.

The genes are TRBV3-1 (or the pseudogene TRBV3-2) and TRBJ1-2, with a weak D call TRBD1 (5 bases). Germline V gene data show CDR1 as LGHDT and CDR2 as YNNKEL (reference sequence). V was pared by 7 bases and J by 5 bases, with 14 bases between. The CDR3 is made up of 13 amino acids. Here the CDR3 reads CASMGPTGYGYTF. In DNA, the CDR3 is TGTGCCAGCATGGGGCCGACCGGGTATGGCTACACCTTC.

V and J are TRBV7-9 and TRBJ1-2; 8 positions match TRBD1. Germline V lookup: CDR1 SEHNR, CDR2 FQNEAQ (reference sequence). The CDR3 sequence is 15 residues long. The trim removed 2 bases at V and 4 bases at J, leaving 6 bases unmatched. CDR3 in amino acids: CASSLSDRVVYGYTF. As DNA, the CDR3 is TGTGCCAGCAGCTTATCGGACAGGGTCGTCTATGGCTACACCTTC. The full variable domain, completed using reference TRBV7-9 and TRBJ1-2, is DTGVSQNPRHKITKRGQNVTFRCDPISEHNRLYWYRQTLGQGPEFLTYFQNEAQLEKSRLLSDRFSAERPKGSFSTLEIQRTEQGDSAMYLCASSLSDRVVYGYTFGSGTRLTVV.

This clone was observed a handful of times. The chain combines TRBV19 with TRBJ1-6; 9 bases fit TRBD1. Trimming cost V 0 bases and J 9 bases; bases outside gene matches: 0. CDR1 LNHDA and CDR2 SQIVND come from the germline V gene (reference sequence). There are 14 residues in the CDR3. This CDR3 is CASSIETGGSPLHF. The DNA of the CDR3 is TGTGCCAGTAGTATAGAGACAGGGGGTTCACCCCTCCACTTT.

V and J are TRBV5-4 and TRBJ2-1, with D perhaps matching TRBD2 (6 bases). Trimming shortened V by 4 bases and J by 2 bases, and 13 bases separated the two germline ends. There are 15 residues in the CDR3. Germline lookup yields CDR1 SGHNT and CDR2 YYREEE (reference sequence). The CDR3 region is CASSTRLDPYNEQFF. DNA of the CDR3: TGTGCCAGCAGCACTCGACTAGATCCCTACAATGAGCAGTTCTTC.

This clone was found once. The chain uses TRBV25-1 and TRBJ2-1, with TRBD2 identical over 7 bases. Germline V gene data show CDR1 as MGHDK and CDR2 as SYGVNS. V trimming: 5 bases; J trimming: 2 bases; junction bases outside the gene matches: 0. The CDR3 loop spans 13 amino acids. This CDR3 reads CASSRGAYNEQFF. CDR3 DNA sequence: TGTGCCAGCAGTCGGGGGGCCTACAATGAGCAGTTCTTC.

This rearrangement joins TRBV24-1 to TRBJ2-5; 9 bases align to TRBD1. J gave up 1 base and V 4 bases, and 6 bases lay outside the gene matches. The CDR3 loop spans 16 amino acids. CDR1 and CDR2 from the germline V gene are KGHDR and SFDVKD. The chain's CDR3 is CATSDAGTGFQETQYF. The CDR3 nucleotides are TGTGCCACCAGTGACGCTGGGACAGGGTTCCAAGAGACCCAGTACTTC.

V is TRBV2 and J is TRBJ2-7, with 8 bases that match TRBD1. Germline assignment: CDR1 SNHLY and CDR2 FYNNEI. V shed 6 bases and J 5 bases; nucleotides not matched to a gene: 6. This CDR3 comprises 13 residues. The CDR3 region has the DNA TGTGCCAGCAGCCAGGGGGCGTATGACGAGCAGTACTTC. This codes for CASSQGAYDEQYF.

This chain connects TRBV5-1 to TRBJ2-3, with 7 nucleotides matching TRBD2. Unmatched junction bases numbered 10, after V lost 4 bases and J lost 5 bases. CDR1 and CDR2 from the germline V gene are SGHRS and YFSETQ. The CDR3 runs to 15 residues. The CDR3 DNA follows: TGCGCCAGCAGCCCTGGGCGGGGGTCCGGAGATACGCAGTATTTT. It yields the protein CASSPGRGSGDTQYF. Full variable domain (outside the CDR3, taken from reference TRBV5-1 and TRBJ2-3): KAGVTQTPRYLIKTRGQQVTLSCSPISGHRSVSWYQQTPGQGLQFLFEYFSETQRNKGNFPGRFSGRQFSNSRSEMNVSTLELGDSALYLCASSPGRGSGDTQYFGPGTRLTVL.

As for this clone: This CDR3 is also generated by other DNA sequences in the sample. This chain's CDR3 is CASSQDRETQYF. As DNA, the CDR3 is TGTGCCAGCAGCCAAGATCGTGAGACCCAGTACTTC. The chain uses TRBV3-1 (or the pseudogene TRBV3-2) and TRBJ2-5, with unresolved D. Trimming took 0 bases from V and 5 from J, leaving 4 bases between them. Germline CDR1 is LGHDT and CDR2 is YNNKEL (reference sequence). The CDR3 has 12 amino acids.

The chain employs TRBV28 and TRBJ2-1, with 9 bases lining up with TRBD2. Germline V lookup: CDR1 MDHEN, CDR2 SYDVKM. The J segment lost 7 bases and the V segment lost 8 bases, leaving 15 bases of the junction unmatched. The CDR3 extends over 16 amino acids. The CDR3 sequence: CASSVQKGLAGNEQFF. The CDR3 DNA reads TGTGCCAGCTCGGTTCAGAAGGGACTAGCCGGGAATGAGCAGTTCTTC.